A single sample is the source of the 8 T cell receptor beta chains below, sequenced in a study of early T cells in non-severe SARS-CoV-2 infection (dated by TCRdb to the early 2020s). Libraries were constructed by 5' RACE. Sequencing took place on a NextSeq 500. The public reads were reprocessed in TCRdb via fastp at Q25 and MiXCR, keeping in-frame beta chains. Each entry is one CDR3 protein sequence, shown with its most common DNA and genes. The sample records fewer than 55,000 distinct CDR3 sequences, approximately 11% of which are singletons. Approximately 13% of the sample belongs to the ten largest clones. Material for sequencing was whole blood. Source of these receptors: an adult who was a healthcare worker with PCR-confirmed SARS-CoV-2 infection or an uninfected control (not recorded which).

This clonotype was seen many times. The chain carries TRBV7-6 and TRBJ1-2; 10 bases map to TRBD1. CDR3 size: 19 residues. V was pared by 0 bases and J by 4 bases, with 14 bases of the junction left unmatched. Germline values: CDR1 SGHVS, CDR2 FNYEAQ. Here the CDR3 DNA reads TGTGCCAGCAGCTTAGCGGCCCGCGGAGGGACAGGGGAGGGCTATGGCTACACCTTC. This gives the protein CASSLAARGGTGEGYGYTF.

The sample holds many counts of this clonotype. V is TRBV28 and J is TRBJ1-1; 7 bases match TRBD1. The CDR3 has 12 amino acids. Unmatched junction bases numbered 4, after V lost 6 bases and J lost 6 bases. Germline CDR1 reads MDHEN; CDR2 reads SYDVKM. CDR3 sequence (DNA): TGTGCCAGCAGACAGGGGAGGGCTGAAGCTTTCTTT. It specifies CASRQGRAEAFF.

The chain carries TRBV5-4 and TRBJ2-3; 10 nucleotides line up with TRBD2. In germline, CDR1 is SGHNT, CDR2 YYREEE (reference sequence). This CDR3 region has 15 residues. Germline trimming cut 4 bases from V and 4 bases from J; bases unmatched to any gene: 6. The DNA for the CDR3 is TGTGCCAGCAGCCTGAAAGCGGGAGGGGCAGATACGCAGTATTTT. This encodes CASSLKAGGADTQYF.

There are many counts of this clonotype. This sequence joins TRBV3-1 and TRBJ2-3; D gene unclear. The CDR3 extends over 13 amino acids. V gave up 4 bases and J gave up 11 bases, with 16 bases separating them. Germline V gene sequence: CDR1 LGHDT, CDR2 YNNKEL (reference sequence). CDR3 sequence (DNA): TGTGCCAGCAGCCCCCGGCTGGCAGCCGAGCAGTATTTT. Its translation: CASSPRLAAEQYF.

This clonotype was observed at least ten times. V and J are TRBV6-5 and TRBJ2-1; 10 nucleotides align to TRBD2. V shed 6 bases, J shed 7 bases, and the junction held 15 bases outside the gene matches. The CDR3 loop spans 17 amino acids. Per the germline V gene, CDR1 is MNHEY and CDR2 is SVGAGI. The CDR3 DNA reads TGTGCCAGCAGACGGGCTAGCGGGGGCCTTGTCTCTAATGAGCAGTTCTTC. Protein: CASRRASGGLVSNEQFF.

The V call is TRBV5-1, the J call TRBJ2-1; TRBD2 matches 7 bases. J lost 8 bases, V lost 4 bases, and 12 bases had no gene match. The CDR3 runs 15 residues. CDR1 SGHRS and CDR2 YFSETQ come from the germline V gene. CDR3 sequence (DNA): TGCGCCAGCAGCGGATGGCTAGCGGCCCACGATGAGCAGTTCTTC. Translation: CASSGWLAAHDEQFF.

This clonotype was observed at least ten times. The rearrangement uses TRBV29-1 and TRBJ2-3; no clear D. The CDR3 extends over 12 amino acids. Germline V gene lookup returns CDR1 SQVTM and CDR2 ANQGSEA. The V gene lost 2 bases and the J gene lost 4 bases, with 7 bases spanning the gap. CDR3 residues: CSVESRSDTQYF. The CDR3 DNA sequence: TGCAGCGTTGAATCACGGTCAGATACGCAGTATTTT.

There are a few counts of this clonotype. This rearrangement joins TRBV7-2 to TRBJ2-5, with D possibly being TRBD2 (5 bases). The V end lost 3 bases, the J end lost 3 bases, and 11 bases lay between the germline ends. Germline-derived CDR1 and CDR2 are SGHTA and FQGNSA. The CDR3 covers 14 residues. The CDR3 spells CASSFPTLEETQYF. The CDR3 DNA reads TGTGCCAGCAGCTTTCCAACACTAGAAGAGACCCAGTACTTC. Drawing the rest from reference TRBV7-2 and TRBJ2-5, the complete variable domain is GAGVSQSPSNKVTEKGKDVELRCDPISGHTALYWYRQSLGQGLEFLIYFQGNSAPDKSGLPSDRFSAERTGGSVSTLTIQRTQQEDSAVYLCASSFPTLEETQYFGPGTRLLVL.